The 16 T cell receptor beta chains presented below share a single source sample, sequenced in a study of OX40 agonist ivuxolimab in advanced cancers. Clones were read by immunoSEQ multiplex PCR, and TCRdb kept only the in-frame ones, dropping some. The sample contains about 150,000 clones, approximately 94% of which appear only once. Sequenced here: CD4+ or CD8+ T cells sorted from blood, sampled in a trial of the OX40 agonist ivuxolimab. All receptors come from an adult with an advanced solid tumor such as melanoma, head and neck, liver or kidney cancer.

The chain combines TRBV10-2 with TRBJ2-3, with D hard to call. With 2 bases removed from V and 2 bases from J, the gap between germline ends came to 8 bases. Per germline, CDR1 WSHSY and CDR2 SAAADI. The CDR3 contains 14 residues. DNA of the CDR3: TGCGCCAGCAGTGAGGTCCTTTACACAGATACGCAGTATTTT. It translates to CASSEVLYTDTQYF.

This chain connects TRBV7-2 to TRBJ1-5, with TRBD1 identical over 8 bases. Germline values: CDR1 SGHTA, CDR2 FQGNSA. Trimming at V came to 5 bases and at J to 9 bases, leaving 9 bases not matched to a gene. The CDR3 is 14 amino acids. The CDR3 reads CASSLQGGDRPQHF. The CDR3 DNA sequence: TGTGCCAGCAGCCTACAGGGGGGAGATAGGCCCCAGCATTTT.

V usage is TRBV4-3 and J usage is TRBJ1-2, with D unclear. The CDR3 has 14 residues. Germline V gene data show CDR1 as LGHNA and CDR2 as YSLEER. V gave up 3 bases and J gave up 8 bases, with 16 bases separating them. The CDR3 protein is CASSHAEAVGGYTF. The CDR3 DNA reads as TGCGCCAGCAGCCATGCCGAGGCGGTCGGGGGCTACACCTTC.

The J gene is TRBJ1-5, the V gene TRBV5-8; TRBD1 matches 9 bases. This CDR3 comprises 15 residues. Losses at the gene ends were 4 bases for V and 6 bases for J; bases not matched to a gene: 8. Germline CDR1 is SGHTS and CDR2 is YDEGEE. The CDR3 nucleotides read TGTGCCAGCAGCCGCGGCTGGACAGGGGTTCAGCCCCAGCATTTT. Translated, it gives CASSRGWTGVQPQHF. The variable domain in full, completed from reference TRBV5-8 and TRBJ1-5, reads EAGVTQSPTHLIKTRGQQATLRCSPISGHTSVYWYQQALGLGLQFLLWYDEGEERNRGNFPPRFSGRQFPNYSSELNVNALELEDSALYLCASSRGWTGVQPQHFGDGTRLSIL.

The chain joins TRBV28 to TRBJ2-1; 13 bases are a match to TRBD2. CDR1 and CDR2 (germline): MDHEN, SYDVKM. The junction had 16 bases not matched to a gene; V was cut back by 6 bases and J by 8 bases. The CDR3 runs to 18 residues. CDR3 in DNA: TGTGCCAGCAGCCTCGGACTAGCGGGAGTCCCAAAGGTGGATGAGCAGTTCTTC. It specifies CASSLGLAGVPKVDEQFF.

The gene calls are TRBV18 and TRBJ1-4; D is possibly TRBD1 (6 bases). This CDR3 comprises 15 residues. Trimming cost V 0 bases and J 7 bases, with 12 bases left between them. Germline assignment: CDR1 KGHSH and CDR2 LQKENI. CDR3 nucleotides: TGTGCCAGCTCACCACCCGGACAGATTAGTGAAAAACTGTTTTTT. As protein: CASSPPGQISEKLFF.

The J gene is TRBJ1-6, the V gene TRBV5-4, with TRBD1 identical over 8 bases. The CDR3 has 15 residues. The germline V gene encodes CDR1 SGHNT and CDR2 YYREEE (reference sequence). Trimming took 2 bases from V and 4 from J; bases not matched to a gene: 2. DNA for the CDR3: TGTGCCAGCAGCTTAGGACAGGGATATAATTCACCCCTCCACTTT. Translation: CASSLGQGYNSPLHF.

V and J are TRBV4-1 and TRBJ2-2; no firm D call. CDR1 and CDR2 from the germline V gene are MGHRA and YSYEKL. The CDR3 extends over 17 amino acids. Trimming took off 0 bases at V and 0 bases at J, with 11 bases between the two ends. The CDR3 loop is CASSQEFIGANTGELFF. The DNA for the CDR3 is TGCGCCAGCAGCCAAGAATTCATCGGAGCGAACACCGGGGAGCTGTTTTTT.

V gene TRBV19 combines with J gene TRBJ1-5, with D possibly TRBD1 on 6 matching bases. This CDR3 is 20 amino acids long. Looked up from germline, CDR1 is LNHDA and CDR2 is SQIVND (reference sequence). Deletions cut 1 base from V and 6 bases from J, with 28 bases between. The CDR3: CASSIGGLTGRRLLAQPQHF. CDR3 in DNA: TGTGCCAGTAGTATAGGGGGACTGACAGGTCGGCGGTTGTTAGCTCAGCCCCAGCATTTT.

This clone occurred a few times. The chain recombines TRBV4-1 with TRBJ1-5, with a tentative D call TRBD1 (5 bases). Germline CDR1 is MGHRA and CDR2 is YSYEKL. This CDR3 comprises 16 residues. V was pared by 1 base and J by 9 bases, with 19 bases between. In DNA, the CDR3 is TGCGCCAGCAGCCAAGGGCAGGGAACCTTAGGGTGGCCCCAGCATTTT. Its translation is CASSQGQGTLGWPQHF.

The sample holds one count of this clone. The CDR3 sequence: CASSQDRVRNSYNEQFF. The CDR3 DNA reads as TGCGCCAGCAGCCAAGACCGGGTAAGAAACTCCTACAATGAGCAGTTCTTC. The chain combines TRBV4-1 with TRBJ2-1; D remains unclear. The V gene lost 0 bases and the J gene lost 0 bases, with 12 bases spanning the gap. This CDR3 spans 17 amino acids. Germline V CDR1 and CDR2: MGHRA, YSYEKL.

This clone was counted a few times. This chain connects TRBV19 to TRBJ2-3, with TRBD2 as a possible D gene (5 bases). The V and J ends lost 4 bases and 8 bases respectively, with 10 bases between them. The V gene's germline CDR1 is LNHDA and CDR2 SQIVND (reference sequence). The length of the CDR3 is 12 residues. The CDR3 spells CASSNEGGTQYF. The DNA of the CDR3 is TGTGCCAGTAGTAACGAGGGTGGTACGCAGTATTTT.

The chain carries TRBV7-9 and TRBJ2-1, with 7 bases fitting TRBD2. V was pared by 5 bases and J by 7 bases, with 11 bases of the junction left unmatched. CDR1 is SEHNR and CDR2 is FQNEAQ in the germline V gene (reference sequence). The CDR3 loop spans 15 amino acids. CDR3 loop: CASSPVGLEGNEQFF. DNA of the CDR3: TGTGCCAGCAGCCCCGTCGGACTAGAAGGAAATGAGCAGTTCTTC.

This rearrangement joins TRBV7-3 to TRBJ2-5; 7 bases align to TRBD1. Per germline, CDR1 SGHTA and CDR2 FQGTGA. The CDR3 spans 15 residues. The trim removed 1 base at V and 3 bases at J, leaving 5 bases unmatched. CDR3 nucleotides: TGTGCCAGCAGCTTAATAGGGCAGGGGGAAGAGACCCAGTACTTC. Its translation: CASSLIGQGEETQYF.

The rearrangement uses TRBV30 and TRBJ1-2, with D perhaps matching TRBD1 (5 bases). The CDR3 totals 12 residues. The germline gives CDR1 GTSNPN, CDR2 SVGIG (reference sequence). Trimming left V 1 base short and J 8 bases short, with 11 bases between. CDR3 DNA sequence: TGTGCCTGGAGTGCGGGGTGGGGGGGCTACACCTTC. Translated: CAWSAGWGGYTF.

The count of this clone is one. The chain recombines TRBV6-5 with TRBJ1-5, with 8 bases aligning to TRBD1. The germline V gene encodes CDR1 MNHEY and CDR2 SVGAGI. The CDR3 runs to 15 residues. V trimming: 6 bases; J trimming: 6 bases; junction bases outside the gene matches: 10. The CDR3 bases are TGTGCCAGCAGAGCCGTGACAGGGGCAGGTCAGCCCCAGCATTTT. Translation: CASRAVTGAGQPQHF.